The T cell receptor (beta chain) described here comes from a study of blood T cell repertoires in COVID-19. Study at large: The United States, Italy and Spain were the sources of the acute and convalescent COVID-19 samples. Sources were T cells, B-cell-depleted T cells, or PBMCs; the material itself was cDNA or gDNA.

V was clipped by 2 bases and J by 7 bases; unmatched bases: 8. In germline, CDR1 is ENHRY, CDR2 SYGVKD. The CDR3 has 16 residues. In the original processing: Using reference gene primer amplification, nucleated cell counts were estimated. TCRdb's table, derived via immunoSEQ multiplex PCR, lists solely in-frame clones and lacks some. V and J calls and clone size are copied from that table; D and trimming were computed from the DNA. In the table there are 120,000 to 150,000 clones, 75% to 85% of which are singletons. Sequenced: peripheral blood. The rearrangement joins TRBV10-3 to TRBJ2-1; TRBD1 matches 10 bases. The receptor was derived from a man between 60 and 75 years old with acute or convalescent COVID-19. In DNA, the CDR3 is TGTGCCATCAGTGAGGGGGGGGGACAGGGGTATAATGAGCAGTTCTTC. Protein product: CAISEGGGQGYNEQFF.